These 4 T cell receptor beta chains were all obtained from the same sample, sequenced in a study of T cell repertoires in cytomegalovirus infection. TCRdb used MiXCR to reprocess the reads, holding one entry per CDR3 protein. Seen here are approximately 500,000 distinct CDR3 sequences, approximately 15% observed once, and the top ten hold around 25%. The sample comprised CD8+ T cells from PBMCs. The receptors were gathered from a human donor in good health (CMV status not recorded). Some clones in this sample may be carry-over from other donors' samples.

This clonotype was observed at least ten times. V gene TRBV7-6 combines with J gene TRBJ2-3; no clear D gene. The CDR3 extends over 18 amino acids. Trimming took 4 bases from V and 1 from J, leaving 21 bases between them. Germline values: CDR1 SGHVS, CDR2 FNYEAQ. CDR3 bases: TGTGCCAGCAGCTATTTACTACCTTCCTCTGTCGGCACAGATACGCAGTATTTT. It codes for CASSYLLPSSVGTDTQYF.

This clonotype has a count of ten or more. This sequence joins TRBV4-2 and TRBJ2-7; no clear D gene. Trimming shortened V by 0 bases and J by 7 bases, and 25 bases separated the two germline ends. Germline CDR1 reads LGHNA; CDR2 reads YNFKEQ. The CDR3 loop spans 18 amino acids. In DNA form, the CDR3 reads TGTGCCAGCAGCCAAGACGATGGGGTTATCCCCGTCACTGGTGAGCAGTACTTC. This encodes CASSQDDGVIPVTGEQYF.

V usage is TRBV27 and J usage is TRBJ1-1; D is unclear. This CDR3 spans 13 amino acids. V dropped 6 bases and J dropped 1 base, with 9 bases sitting between them. The V gene's germline CDR1 is MNHEY and CDR2 SMNVEV (reference sequence). The CDR3 DNA reads TGTGCCAGCAGCGGAAGCGGGAACACTGAAGCTTTCTTT. This encodes CASSGSGNTEAFF.

This chain uses TRBV10-3 with TRBJ2-7; D possibly uses TRBD1 or TRBD2 (5 bases each). The CDR3 contains 13 residues. The V gene's germline CDR1 is ENHRY and CDR2 SYGVKD. V lost 6 bases and J lost 10, with 19 bases in between. The CDR3 DNA reads TGTGCCATCAGGGAGGACACCTCCTTCGATCAGTACTTC. Protein: CAIREDTSFDQYF.